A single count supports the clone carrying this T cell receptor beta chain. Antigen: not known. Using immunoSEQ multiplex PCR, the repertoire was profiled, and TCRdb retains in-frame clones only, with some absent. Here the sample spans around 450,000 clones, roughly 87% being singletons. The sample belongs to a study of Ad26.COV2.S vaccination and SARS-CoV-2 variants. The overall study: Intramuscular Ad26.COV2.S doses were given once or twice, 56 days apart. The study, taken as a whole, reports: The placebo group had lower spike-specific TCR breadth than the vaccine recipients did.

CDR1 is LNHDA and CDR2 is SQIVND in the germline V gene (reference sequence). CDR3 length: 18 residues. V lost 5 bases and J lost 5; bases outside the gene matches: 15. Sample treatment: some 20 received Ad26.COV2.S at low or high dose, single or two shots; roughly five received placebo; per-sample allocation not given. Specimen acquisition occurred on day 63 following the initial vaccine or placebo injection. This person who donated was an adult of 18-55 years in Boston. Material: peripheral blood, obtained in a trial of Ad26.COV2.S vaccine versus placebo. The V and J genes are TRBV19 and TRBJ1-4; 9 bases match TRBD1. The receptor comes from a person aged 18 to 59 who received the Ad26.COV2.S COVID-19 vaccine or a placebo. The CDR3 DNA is TGTGCCAGTAGTTGGCAAGCCTTCCCGGGACAGGGAAATGAAAAACTGTTTTTT. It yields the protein CASSWQAFPGQGNEKLFF.